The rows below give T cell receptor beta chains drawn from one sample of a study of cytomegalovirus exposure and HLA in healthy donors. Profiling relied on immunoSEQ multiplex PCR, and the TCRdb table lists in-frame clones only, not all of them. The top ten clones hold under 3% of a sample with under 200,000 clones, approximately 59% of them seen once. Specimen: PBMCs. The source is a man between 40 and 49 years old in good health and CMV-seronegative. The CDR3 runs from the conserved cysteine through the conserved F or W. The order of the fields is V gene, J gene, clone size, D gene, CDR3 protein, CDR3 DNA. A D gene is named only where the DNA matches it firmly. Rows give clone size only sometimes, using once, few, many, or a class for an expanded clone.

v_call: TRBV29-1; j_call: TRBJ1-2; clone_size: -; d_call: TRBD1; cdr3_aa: CSVDTGQGYGYTF; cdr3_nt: TGCAGCGTCGACACGGGACAGGGATATGGCTACACCTTC
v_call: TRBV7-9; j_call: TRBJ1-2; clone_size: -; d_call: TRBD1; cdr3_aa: CASSTGQVANYGYTF; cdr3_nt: TGTGCCAGCAGCACCGGACAGGTCGCTAACTATGGCTACACCTTC
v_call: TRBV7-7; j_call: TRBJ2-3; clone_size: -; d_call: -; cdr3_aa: CASSLGRTDTQYF; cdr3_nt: TGTGCCAGCAGCTTGGGCCGCACAGATACGCAGTATTTT
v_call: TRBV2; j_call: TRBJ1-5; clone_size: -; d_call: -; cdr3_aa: CASSWRGSQPQHF; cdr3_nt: TGTGCCAGCAGTTGGAGGGGCAGTCAGCCCCAGCATTTT
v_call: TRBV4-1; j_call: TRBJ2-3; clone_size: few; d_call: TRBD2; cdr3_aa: CASSLSGSRTDTQYF; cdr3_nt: TGCGCCAGCAGCCTTAGCGGGAGTCGCACAGATACGCAGTATTTT
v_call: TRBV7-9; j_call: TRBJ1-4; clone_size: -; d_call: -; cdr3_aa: CASSSDGGSGFWKKLFF; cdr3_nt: TGTGCCAGCAGCTCGGACGGGGGGAGTGGCTTCTGGAAAAAACTGTTTTTT
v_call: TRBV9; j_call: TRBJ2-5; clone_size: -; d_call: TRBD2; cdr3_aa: CASSQGLAKETQYF; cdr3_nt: TGTGCCAGCAGCCAGGGACTAGCAAAAGAGACCCAGTACTTC
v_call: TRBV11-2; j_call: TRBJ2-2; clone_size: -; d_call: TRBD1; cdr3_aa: CASSLMLGGHGELFF; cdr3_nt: TGTGCCAGCAGCTTAATGTTAGGGGGCCACGGGGAGCTGTTTTTT
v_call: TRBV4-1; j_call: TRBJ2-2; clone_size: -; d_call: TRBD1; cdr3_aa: CASSQEPGDSSANTGELFF; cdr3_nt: TGCGCCAGCAGCCAAGAACCCGGGGACAGCTCCGCGAACACCGGGGAGCTGTTTTTT
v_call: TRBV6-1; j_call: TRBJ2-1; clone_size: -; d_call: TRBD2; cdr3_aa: CASSEIGTSGGSYNEQFF; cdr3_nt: TGTGCCAGCAGTGAAATTGGGACTAGCGGGGGGTCCTACAATGAGCAGTTCTTC
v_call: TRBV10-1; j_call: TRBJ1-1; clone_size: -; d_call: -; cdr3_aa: CARGFTAFF; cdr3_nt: TGCGCCAGGGGCTTCACGGCTTTCTTT
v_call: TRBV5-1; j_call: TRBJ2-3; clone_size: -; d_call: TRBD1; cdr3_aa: CASSLLGQSTDTQYF; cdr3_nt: TGCGCCAGCAGCTTGCTGGGACAGTCCACAGATACGCAGTATTTT
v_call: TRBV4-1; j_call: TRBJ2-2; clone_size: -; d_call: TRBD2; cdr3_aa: CASSPSGRATGELFF; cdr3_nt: TGCGCCAGCAGCCCAAGCGGGAGGGCGACCGGGGAGCTGTTTTTT
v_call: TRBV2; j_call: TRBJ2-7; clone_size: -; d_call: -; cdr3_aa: CASSGRAEYEQYF; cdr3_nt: TGTGCCAGCAGTGGACGAGCGGAGTACGAGCAGTACTTC
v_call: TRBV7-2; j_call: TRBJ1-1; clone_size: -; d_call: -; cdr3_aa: CASSLRVVGGGNTEAFF; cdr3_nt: TGTGCCAGCAGCTTACGGGTTGTCGGGGGTGGCAACACTGAAGCTTTCTTT
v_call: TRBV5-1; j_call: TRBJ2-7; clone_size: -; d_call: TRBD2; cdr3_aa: CASSDGTSGSYEQYF; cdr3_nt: TGCGCCAGCAGCGACGGGACTAGCGGATCCTACGAGCAGTACTTC
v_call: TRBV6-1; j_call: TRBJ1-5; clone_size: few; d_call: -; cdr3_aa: CASNSNSNQPQHF; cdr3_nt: TGTGCCAGCAACAGCAATAGCAATCAGCCCCAGCATTTT
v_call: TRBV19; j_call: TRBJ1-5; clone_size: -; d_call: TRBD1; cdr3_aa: CASSPTGGEQPQHF; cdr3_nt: TGTGCCAGTAGTCCAACAGGGGGTGAACAGCCCCAGCATTTT
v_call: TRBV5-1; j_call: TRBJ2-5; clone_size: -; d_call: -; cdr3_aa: CASSLGIQETQYF; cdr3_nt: TGCGCCAGCAGCTTGGGTATCCAAGAGACCCAGTACTTC
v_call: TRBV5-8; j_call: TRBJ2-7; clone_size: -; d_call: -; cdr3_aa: CASGGAQFYEQYF; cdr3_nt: TGTGCCAGCGGGGGGGCCCAATTTTACGAGCAGTACTTC
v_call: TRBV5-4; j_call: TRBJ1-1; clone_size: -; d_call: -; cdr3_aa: CASTTPPGRVNTEAFF; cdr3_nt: TGTGCCAGCACCACCCCACCGGGCAGGGTGAACACTGAAGCTTTCTTT
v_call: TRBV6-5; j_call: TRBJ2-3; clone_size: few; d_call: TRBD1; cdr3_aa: CASSRQGAPTDTQYF; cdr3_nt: TGTGCCAGCAGTCGACAGGGGGCGCCGACAGATACGCAGTATTTT
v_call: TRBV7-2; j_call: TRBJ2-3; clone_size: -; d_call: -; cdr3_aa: CASGLGIRAGTDTQYF; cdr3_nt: TGTGCCAGCGGCTTAGGTATCAGGGCCGGCACAGATACGCAGTATTTT
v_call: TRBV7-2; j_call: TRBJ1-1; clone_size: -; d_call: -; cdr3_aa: CASSFRGAGTEAFF; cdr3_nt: TGTGCCAGCAGCTTTCGGGGGGCGGGCACTGAAGCTTTCTTT
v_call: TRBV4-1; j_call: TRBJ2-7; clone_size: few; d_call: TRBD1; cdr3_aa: CASSPVGQGTYEQYF; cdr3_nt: TGCGCCAGCAGCCCAGTGGGACAGGGTACATACGAGCAGTACTTC
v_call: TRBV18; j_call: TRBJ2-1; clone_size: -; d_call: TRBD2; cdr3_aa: CASSPGAGAYNEQFF; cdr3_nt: TGTGCCAGCTCACCAGGCGCGGGGGCCTACAATGAGCAGTTCTTC
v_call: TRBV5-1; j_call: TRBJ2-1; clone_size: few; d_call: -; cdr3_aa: CASSLESRAIDEQFF; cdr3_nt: TGCGCCAGCAGCTTGGAGTCCAGGGCCATCGATGAGCAGTTCTTC
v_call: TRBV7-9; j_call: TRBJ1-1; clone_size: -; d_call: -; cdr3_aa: CASSLTGVTAGTEAFF; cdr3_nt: TGTGCCAGCAGCTTAACTGGGGTCACCGCGGGCACTGAAGCTTTCTTT
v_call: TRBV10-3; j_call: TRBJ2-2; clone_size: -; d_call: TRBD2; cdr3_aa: CAVRASGNAGELFF; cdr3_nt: TGTGCCGTTAGGGCTAGCGGGAACGCCGGGGAGCTGTTTTTT
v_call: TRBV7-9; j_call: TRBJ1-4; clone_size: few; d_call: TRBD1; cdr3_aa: CASSTKDRRGEKLFF; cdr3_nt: TGTGCCAGCAGCACAAAGGACAGGCGGGGTGAAAAACTGTTTTTT
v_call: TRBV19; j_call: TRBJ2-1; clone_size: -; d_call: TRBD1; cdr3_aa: CASSISQGAYNEQFF; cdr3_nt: TGTGCCAGTAGTATTAGCCAGGGGGCTTACAATGAGCAGTTCTTC
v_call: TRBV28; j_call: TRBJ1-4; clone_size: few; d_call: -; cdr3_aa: CASRGGPINEKLFF; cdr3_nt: TGTGCCAGCAGGGGGGGACCGATTAATGAAAAACTGTTTTTT
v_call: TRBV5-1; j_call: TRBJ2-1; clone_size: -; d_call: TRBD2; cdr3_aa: CASSLVSGGAGDEQFF; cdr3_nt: TGCGCCAGCAGCTTGGTTAGCGGGGGGGCGGGCGATGAGCAGTTCTTC
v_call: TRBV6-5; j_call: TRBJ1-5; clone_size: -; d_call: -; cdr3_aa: CASSRQVNQPQHF; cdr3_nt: TGTGCCAGCAGTCGACAGGTCAATCAGCCCCAGCATTTT
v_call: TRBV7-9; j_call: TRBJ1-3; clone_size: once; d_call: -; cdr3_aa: CSSSPSSGNTIYF; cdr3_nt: TGTTCCAGCAGCCCCTCCTCTGGAAACACCATATATTTT
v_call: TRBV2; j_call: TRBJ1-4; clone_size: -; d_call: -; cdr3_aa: CASHDSPTNEKLFF; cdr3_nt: TGTGCCAGCCATGACAGTCCAACTAATGAAAAACTGTTTTTT
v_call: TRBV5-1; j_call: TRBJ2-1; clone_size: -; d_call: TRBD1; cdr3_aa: CASSLVMGQGGGEQFF; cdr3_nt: TGCGCCAGCAGCTTGGTCATGGGACAGGGGGGAGGTGAGCAGTTCTTC
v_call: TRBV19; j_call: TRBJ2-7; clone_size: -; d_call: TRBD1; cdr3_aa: CASSKRDSSDEQYF; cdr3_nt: TGTGCCAGTAGTAAACGGGACAGCTCGGACGAGCAGTACTTC
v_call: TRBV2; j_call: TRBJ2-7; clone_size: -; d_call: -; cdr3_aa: CASTEGVSYEQYF; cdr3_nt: TGTGCCAGCACGGAGGGCGTCTCCTACGAGCAGTACTTC
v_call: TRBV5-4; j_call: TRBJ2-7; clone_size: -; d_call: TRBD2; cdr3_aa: CASSSRSGGQFSGQYF; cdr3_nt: TGTGCCAGCAGCTCCCGTAGCGGGGGCCAATTTAGTGGGCAGTACTTC
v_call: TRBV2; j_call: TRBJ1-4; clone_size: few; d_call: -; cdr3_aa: CASRVGQEGEKLFF; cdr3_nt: TGTGCCAGCAGAGTGGGGCAAGAAGGTGAAAAACTGTTTTTT
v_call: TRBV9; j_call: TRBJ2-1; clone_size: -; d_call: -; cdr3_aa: CASSVGLKNNEQFF; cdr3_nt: TGTGCCAGCAGCGTAGGACTGAAAAACAATGAGCAGTTCTTC
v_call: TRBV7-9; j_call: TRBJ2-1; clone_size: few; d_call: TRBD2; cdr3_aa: CASSSTGTTLYNEQFF; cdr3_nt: TGTGCCAGCAGCTCAACCGGGACTACCCTTTACAATGAGCAGTTCTTC
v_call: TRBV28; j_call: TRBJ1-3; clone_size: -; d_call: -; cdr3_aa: CASSRLRRMSGNTIYF; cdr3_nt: TGTGCCAGCAGCAGATTGCGGCGGATGTCTGGAAACACCATATATTTT
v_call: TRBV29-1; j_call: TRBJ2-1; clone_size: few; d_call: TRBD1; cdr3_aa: CSWDSSYNEQFF; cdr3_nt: TGCAGCTGGGACAGCTCCTACAATGAGCAGTTCTTC
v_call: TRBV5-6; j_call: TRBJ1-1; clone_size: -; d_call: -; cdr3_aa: CASSLEWRGNTEAFF; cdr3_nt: TGTGCCAGCAGCTTGGAGTGGAGGGGAAACACTGAAGCTTTCTTT
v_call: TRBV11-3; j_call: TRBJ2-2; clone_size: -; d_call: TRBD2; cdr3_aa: CASSLSGGVTGELFF; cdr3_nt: TGTGCCAGCAGCTTGTCCGGGGGGGTGACCGGGGAGCTGTTTTTT